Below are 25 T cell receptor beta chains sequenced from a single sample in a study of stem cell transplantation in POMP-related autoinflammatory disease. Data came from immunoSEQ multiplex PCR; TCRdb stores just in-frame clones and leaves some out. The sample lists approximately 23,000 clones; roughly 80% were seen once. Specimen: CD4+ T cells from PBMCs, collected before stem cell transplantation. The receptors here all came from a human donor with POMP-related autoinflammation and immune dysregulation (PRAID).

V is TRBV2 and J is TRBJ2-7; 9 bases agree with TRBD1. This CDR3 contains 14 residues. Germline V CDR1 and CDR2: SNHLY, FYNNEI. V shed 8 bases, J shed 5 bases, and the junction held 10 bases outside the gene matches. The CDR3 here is CASFGQGKGNEQYF. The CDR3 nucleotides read TGTGCCAGCTTCGGACAGGGGAAAGGGAACGAGCAGTACTTC.

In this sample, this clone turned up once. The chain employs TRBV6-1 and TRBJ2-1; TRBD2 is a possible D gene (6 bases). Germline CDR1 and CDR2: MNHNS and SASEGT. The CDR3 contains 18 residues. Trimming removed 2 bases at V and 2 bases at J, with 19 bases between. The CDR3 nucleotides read TGTGCCAGCAGTGAATGGGGGGTGCGGGGCGCGACCTACAATGAGCAGTTCTTC. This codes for CASSEWGVRGATYNEQFF.

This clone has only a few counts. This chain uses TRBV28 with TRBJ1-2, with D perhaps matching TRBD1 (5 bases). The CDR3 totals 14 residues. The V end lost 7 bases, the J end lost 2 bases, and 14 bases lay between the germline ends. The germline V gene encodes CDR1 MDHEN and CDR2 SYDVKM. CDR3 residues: CASNPRGRNYGYTF. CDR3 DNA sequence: TGTGCCAGCAACCCTCGGGGCAGGAACTATGGCTACACCTTC.

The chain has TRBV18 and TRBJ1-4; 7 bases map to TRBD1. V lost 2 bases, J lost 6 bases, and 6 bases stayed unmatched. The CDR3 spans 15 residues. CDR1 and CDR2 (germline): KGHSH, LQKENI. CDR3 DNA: TGTGCCAGCTCACCATCCAGGGGGAACGATGAAAAACTGTTTTTT. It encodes CASSPSRGNDEKLFF.

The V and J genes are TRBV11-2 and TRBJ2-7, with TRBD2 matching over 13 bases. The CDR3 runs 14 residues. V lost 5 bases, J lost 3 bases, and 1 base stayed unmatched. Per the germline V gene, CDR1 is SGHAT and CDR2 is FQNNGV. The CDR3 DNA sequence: TGTGCCAGCAGCCGGACTAGCGGGGGCTACGAGCAGTACTTC. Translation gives CASSRTSGGYEQYF.

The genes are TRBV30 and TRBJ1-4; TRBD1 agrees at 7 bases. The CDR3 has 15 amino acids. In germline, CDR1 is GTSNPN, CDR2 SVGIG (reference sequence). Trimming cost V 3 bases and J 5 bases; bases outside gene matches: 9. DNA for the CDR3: TGTGCCTGGAGGACCGCAGGGGGAAGGAATGAAAAACTGTTTTTT. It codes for CAWRTAGGRNEKLFF.

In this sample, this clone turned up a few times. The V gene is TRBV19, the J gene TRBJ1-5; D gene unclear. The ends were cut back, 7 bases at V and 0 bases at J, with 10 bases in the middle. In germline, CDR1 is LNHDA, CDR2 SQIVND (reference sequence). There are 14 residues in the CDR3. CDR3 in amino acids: CASTPPISNQPQHF. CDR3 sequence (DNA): TGTGCCAGTACCCCTCCAATTAGCAATCAGCCCCAGCATTTT.

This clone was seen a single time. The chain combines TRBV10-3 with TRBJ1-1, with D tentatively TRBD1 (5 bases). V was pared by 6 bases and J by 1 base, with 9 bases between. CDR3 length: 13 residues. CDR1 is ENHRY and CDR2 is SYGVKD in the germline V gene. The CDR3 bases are TGTGCCATCAGCTCCGACAGGAACACTGAAGCTTTCTTT. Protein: CAISSDRNTEAFF.

The CDR3 reads CASSYSPRLNTEAFF. The CDR3 DNA is TGTGCCAGCAGTTACTCTCCCAGGTTGAACACTGAAGCTTTCTTT. The chain links TRBV6-6 to TRBJ1-1; no clear D. The CDR3 consists of 15 residues. The V end lost 0 bases, the J end lost 0 bases, and 8 bases lay between the germline ends. Germline values: CDR1 MNHNY, CDR2 SVGAGI (reference sequence).

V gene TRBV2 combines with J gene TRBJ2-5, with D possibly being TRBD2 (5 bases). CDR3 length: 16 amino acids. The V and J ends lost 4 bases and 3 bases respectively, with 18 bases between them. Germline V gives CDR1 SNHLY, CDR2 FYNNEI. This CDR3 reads CASSGPTTRQEETQYF. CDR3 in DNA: TGTGCCAGCAGTGGTCCTACCACTAGACAAGAAGAGACCCAGTACTTC.

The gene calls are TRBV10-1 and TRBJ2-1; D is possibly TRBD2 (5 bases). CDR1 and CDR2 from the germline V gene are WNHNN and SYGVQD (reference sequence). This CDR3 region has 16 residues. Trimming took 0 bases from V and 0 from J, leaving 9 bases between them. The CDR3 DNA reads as TGCGCCAGCAGTGAGTCCTGGAGGATCTCCTACAATGAGCAGTTCTTC. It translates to CASSESWRISYNEQFF.

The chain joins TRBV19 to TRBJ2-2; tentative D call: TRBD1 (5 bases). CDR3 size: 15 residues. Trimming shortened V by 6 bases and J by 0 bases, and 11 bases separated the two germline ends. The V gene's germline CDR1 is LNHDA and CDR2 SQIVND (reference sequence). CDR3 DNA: TGTGCCAGTAGAAGTGGGGCCACGAACACCGGGGAGCTGTTTTTT. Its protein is CASRSGATNTGELFF.

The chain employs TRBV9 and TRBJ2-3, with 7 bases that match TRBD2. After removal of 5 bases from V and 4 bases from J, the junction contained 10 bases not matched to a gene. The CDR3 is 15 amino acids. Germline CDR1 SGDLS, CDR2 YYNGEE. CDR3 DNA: TGTGCCAGCAGTGCCAGCGGGGAAGAGGCAGATACGCAGTATTTT. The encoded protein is CASSASGEEADTQYF.

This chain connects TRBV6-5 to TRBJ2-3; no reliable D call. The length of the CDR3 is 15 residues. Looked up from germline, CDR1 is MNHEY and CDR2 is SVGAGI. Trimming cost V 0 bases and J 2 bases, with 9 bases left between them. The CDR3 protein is CASSYSYRHTDTQYF. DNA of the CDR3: TGTGCCAGCAGTTACTCCTATAGACACACAGATACGCAGTATTTT.

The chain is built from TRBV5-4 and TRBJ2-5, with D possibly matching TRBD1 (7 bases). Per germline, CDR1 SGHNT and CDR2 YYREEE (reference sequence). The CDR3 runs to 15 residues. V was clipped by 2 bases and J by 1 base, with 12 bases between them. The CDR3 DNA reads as TGTGCCAGCAGCTTAAGACAGGGAGGCCAAGAGACCCAGTACTTC. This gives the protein CASSLRQGGQETQYF.

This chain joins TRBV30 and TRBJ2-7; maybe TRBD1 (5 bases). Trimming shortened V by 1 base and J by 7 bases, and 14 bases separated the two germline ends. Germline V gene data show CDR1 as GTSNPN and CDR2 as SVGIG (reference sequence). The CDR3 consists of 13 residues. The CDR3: CAWSGNRYREQYF. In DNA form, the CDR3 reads TGTGCCTGGAGTGGTAACAGGTATCGGGAGCAGTACTTC.

This CDR3 reads CASSLAPLSYEQYF. The DNA of the CDR3 is TGTGCCAGCAGCTTGGCCCCCCTCTCCTACGAGCAGTACTTC. J is TRBJ2-7 and V is TRBV7-2; D remains ambiguous. The V gene lost 3 bases and the J gene lost 0 bases, with 9 bases spanning the gap. The CDR3 is 14 amino acids. Germline V gene lookup returns CDR1 SGHTA and CDR2 FQGNSA.

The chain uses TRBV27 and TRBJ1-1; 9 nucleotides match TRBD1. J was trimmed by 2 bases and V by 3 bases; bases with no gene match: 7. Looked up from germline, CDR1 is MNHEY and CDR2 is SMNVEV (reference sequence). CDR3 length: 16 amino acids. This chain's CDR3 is CASSFLYRGPNTEAFF. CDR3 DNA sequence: TGTGCCAGCAGTTTCTTATACAGGGGGCCCAACACTGAAGCTTTCTTT.

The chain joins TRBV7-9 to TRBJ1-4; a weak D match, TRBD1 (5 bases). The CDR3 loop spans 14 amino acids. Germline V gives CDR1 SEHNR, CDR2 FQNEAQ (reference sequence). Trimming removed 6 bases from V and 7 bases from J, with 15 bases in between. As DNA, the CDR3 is TGTGCCAGCAGTCCTATGGGGGGTAGTGAAAAACTGTTTTTT. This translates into CASSPMGGSEKLFF.

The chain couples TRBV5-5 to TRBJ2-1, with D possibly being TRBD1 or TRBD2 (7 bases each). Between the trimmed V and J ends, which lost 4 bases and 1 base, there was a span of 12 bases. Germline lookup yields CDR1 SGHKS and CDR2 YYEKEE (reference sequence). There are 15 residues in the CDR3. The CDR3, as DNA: TGTGCCAGCAGCCCCAGGGGGGGGTCCTACAATGAGCAGTTCTTC. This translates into CASSPRGGSYNEQFF.

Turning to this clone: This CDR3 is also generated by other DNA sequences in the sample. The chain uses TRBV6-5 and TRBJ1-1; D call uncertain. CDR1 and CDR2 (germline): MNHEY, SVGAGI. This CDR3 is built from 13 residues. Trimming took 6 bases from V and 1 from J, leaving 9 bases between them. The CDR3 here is CASREQANTEAFF. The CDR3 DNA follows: TGTGCCAGCAGGGAACAAGCGAACACTGAAGCTTTCTTT.

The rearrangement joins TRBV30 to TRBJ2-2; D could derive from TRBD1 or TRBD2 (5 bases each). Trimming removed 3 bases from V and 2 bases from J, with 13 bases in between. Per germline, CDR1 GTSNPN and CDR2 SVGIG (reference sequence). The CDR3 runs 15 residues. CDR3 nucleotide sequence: TGTGCCTGGAGCCGGGGACGGGTCAACACCGGGGAGCTGTTTTTT. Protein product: CAWSRGRVNTGELFF.

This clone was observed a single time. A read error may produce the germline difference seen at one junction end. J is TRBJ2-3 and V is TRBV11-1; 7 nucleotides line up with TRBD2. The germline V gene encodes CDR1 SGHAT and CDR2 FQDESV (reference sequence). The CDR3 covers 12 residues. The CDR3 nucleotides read TGTGCCAGCAGCTGGGGGGGAGACAGACTGAATTTT. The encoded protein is CASSWGGDRLNF.

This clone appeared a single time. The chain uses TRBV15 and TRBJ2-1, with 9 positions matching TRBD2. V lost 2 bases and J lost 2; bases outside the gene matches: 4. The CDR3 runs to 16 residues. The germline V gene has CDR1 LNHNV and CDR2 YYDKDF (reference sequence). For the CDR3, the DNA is TGTGCCACCAGCAGAAGGACTAGCGCCACCTACAATGAGCAGTTCTTC. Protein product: CATSRRTSATYNEQFF.

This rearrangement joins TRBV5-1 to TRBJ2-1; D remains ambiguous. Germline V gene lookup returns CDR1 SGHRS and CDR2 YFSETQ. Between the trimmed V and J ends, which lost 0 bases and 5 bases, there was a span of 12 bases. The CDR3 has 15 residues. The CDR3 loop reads CASSLGHGPNNEQFF. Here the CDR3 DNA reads TGCGCCAGCAGCTTGGGACACGGCCCAAACAATGAGCAGTTCTTC.